These 9 T cell receptor beta chains were all obtained from the same sample, sequenced in a study of T cells in Graves' hyperthyroidism and ophthalmopathy. Researchers took RNA transcripts and amplified the TCR beta CDR3 regions from them. TCR CDR3 regions were first amplified by RT-PCR with HTBI primers. TCRdb passed the multiplex PCR reads through MiXCR, listing each CDR3 protein once. In the table there are around 400,000 distinct CDR3 sequences, approximately 16% of which are singletons. Sequenced input: blood. The receptors were gathered from a woman aged 55-69 years with Graves' ophthalmopathy.

This clonotype was observed at least ten times. This chain joins TRBV18 and TRBJ2-1; D may match TRBD1 or TRBD2 (5 bases each). V lost 1 base and J lost 6, with 10 bases in between. The CDR3 runs to 14 residues. Germline V lookup: CDR1 KGHSH, CDR2 LQKENI. The CDR3 sequence: CASSPRSGGNEQFF. The CDR3 coding sequence is TGTGCCAGCTCACCACGATCTGGGGGCAATGAGCAGTTCTTC. The full variable domain, completed using reference TRBV18 and TRBJ2-1, is NAGVMQNPRHLVRRRGQEARLRCSPMKGHSHVYWYRQLPEEGLKFMVYLQKENIIDESGMPKERFSAEFPKEGPSILRIQQVVRGDSAAYFCASSPRSGGNEQFFGPGTRLTVL.

Ten or more counts support this clonotype. V is TRBV20-1 and J is TRBJ2-5; 9 bases map to TRBD1. V shed 0 bases and J 5 bases; nucleotides not matched to a gene: 4. The CDR3 has 14 residues. In germline, CDR1 is DFQATT, CDR2 SNEGSKA (reference sequence). CDR3 loop: CSARENRGRETQYF. The CDR3 bases are TGCAGTGCTAGAGAGAACAGGGGGCGGGAGACCCAGTACTTC.

Ten or more counts support this clonotype. V gene TRBV2 combines with J gene TRBJ2-7, with D perhaps matching TRBD1 or TRBD2 (5 bases each). The V end lost 6 bases, the J end lost 2 bases, and 11 bases lay between the germline ends. CDR1 SNHLY and CDR2 FYNNEI come from the germline V gene. The CDR3 runs to 13 residues. DNA of the CDR3: TGTGCCAGCAGGGGGACGGTAACCTACGAGCAGTACTTC. Its protein is CASRGTVTYEQYF.

The chain carries TRBV27 and TRBJ2-1; 12 nucleotides align to TRBD2. Germline CDR1 and CDR2: MNHEY and SMNVEV (reference sequence). V lost 4 bases, J lost 7 bases, and 8 bases stayed unmatched. This CDR3 is built from 16 residues. The CDR3 region has the DNA TGTGCCAGCAGTTCAAGACTAGCGGGAGATGGGAATGAGCAGTTCTTC. It translates to CASSSRLAGDGNEQFF.

This clonotype was picked up many times. The rearrangement uses TRBV7-6 and TRBJ2-5; TRBD2 agrees at 10 bases. The CDR3 sequence is 15 residues long. Trimming removed 5 bases from V and 5 bases from J; junction bases left unmatched: 8. The germline V gene has CDR1 SGHVS and CDR2 FNYEAQ. The CDR3 coding sequence is TGTGCCAGCAGCGTGACAGCGGGAGGGCCTGAGACCCAGTACTTC. Amino acid sequence: CASSVTAGGPETQYF.

The rearrangement joins TRBV6-1 to TRBJ1-5; the match to TRBD1 covers 7 bases. CDR3 length equals 13 residues. Trimming removed 5 bases from V and 9 bases from J; junction bases left unmatched: 7. The germline V gene encodes CDR1 MNHNS and CDR2 SASEGT. The CDR3 nucleotides read TGTGCCAGCAGTCGGACAGGACTAGGGCCCCAGCATTTT. It translates to CASSRTGLGPQHF.

This clonotype came up many times. This chain connects TRBV28 to TRBJ2-5; D unclear. V was trimmed by 4 bases and J by 5 bases, leaving 17 bases between them. The CDR3 consists of 15 residues. Looked up from germline, CDR1 is MDHEN and CDR2 is SYDVKM. The CDR3 coding sequence is TGTGCCAGCAGTTCCCCTGCCCCGCTAGGGGAGACCCAGTACTTC. This encodes CASSSPAPLGETQYF.

In its sample, this clonotype was seen many times. The rearrangement joins TRBV7-2 to TRBJ2-5; 11 bases are shared with TRBD2. Germline V lookup: CDR1 SGHTA, CDR2 FQGNSA. The CDR3 totals 15 residues. V was clipped by 3 bases and J by 5 bases; unmatched bases: 5. CDR3 residues: CASSFTSGSAETQYF. The DNA of the CDR3 is TGTGCCAGCAGCTTTACTAGCGGGAGCGCTGAGACCCAGTACTTC.

This clonotype has ten or more counts. V is TRBV6-1 and J is TRBJ1-6, with D maybe TRBD1 (6 bases). This CDR3 is built from 13 residues. From germline, CDR1 is MNHNS and CDR2 SASEGT. V lost 6 bases, J lost 7 bases, and 10 bases lay in between. CDR3 region: CASRGHPNSPLHF. CDR3 DNA sequence: TGTGCCAGCAGGGGACACCCAAATTCACCCCTCCACTTT.